The next 28 T cell receptor beta chains were all read from a single sample in a study of beta chain features in type 1 diabetes. Study outcomes and limitations: The study found moderately but significantly shorter TCRB CDR3s in all four CD4+ subsets of Type 1 diabetes patients.

The entirety of the isolated RNA underwent reverse transcription, so expressed TCRB transcripts were sequenced. The data were produced by immunoSEQ multiplex PCR, yet TCRdb's version contains in-frame clones alone and is incomplete. The data hold 500,000 to 800,000 clones, with around 12% observed a single time. These receptors have no identified antigens. The sequenced sample consisted of naive CD4+ T cells from blood. Every receptor here comes from a man aged 25-40 years with type 1 diabetes.

The V and J genes are TRBV27 and TRBJ2-1; 7 bases agree with TRBD2. The CDR3 spans 15 residues. Germline values: CDR1 MNHEY, CDR2 SMNVEV (reference sequence). Trimming took 3 bases from V and 4 from J; bases not matched to a gene: 6. This CDR3 reads CASSLKRGAYNEQFF. CDR3 DNA sequence: TGTGCCAGCAGTTTGAAGCGGGGAGCTTACAATGAGCAGTTCTTC.

This clone was picked up a small number of times. This chain joins TRBV5-6 and TRBJ1-6; D unresolved. Trimming pared 0 bases from V and 8 bases from J, leaving 9 bases between. The CDR3 totals 14 residues. Germline CDR1 reads SGHDT; CDR2 reads YYEEEE. DNA for the CDR3: TGTGCCAGCAGCTTGGGGGCCTTATATTCACCCCTCCACTTT. Amino acid sequence: CASSLGALYSPLHF.

V usage is TRBV7-8 and J usage is TRBJ2-3; 7 bases are a match to TRBD1. With V trimmed by 4 bases and J by 0 bases, 4 bases remained unmatched. The CDR3 covers 15 residues. Germline CDR1 reads SGHVS; CDR2 reads FQNEAQ. CDR3 sequence reads: CASSSRQGSTDTQYF. The DNA of the CDR3 is TGTGCCAGCAGCTCCCGACAGGGAAGCACAGATACGCAGTATTTT.

This clone turned up a few times. This sequence joins TRBV9 and TRBJ1-2; D gene unclear. The V gene lost 6 bases and the J gene lost 2 bases, with 8 bases spanning the gap. Germline CDR1 SGDLS, CDR2 YYNGEE. The CDR3 has 12 residues. The DNA of the CDR3 is TGTGCCAGCAATCGGGCAAACTATGGCTACACCTTC. It translates to CASNRANYGYTF.

The rearrangement links TRBV6-1 to TRBJ2-5; 11 bases fit TRBD2. Looked up from germline, CDR1 is MNHNS and CDR2 is SASEGT. The V and J ends lost 7 bases and 2 bases, in that order; junction bases with no gene match: 3. The CDR3 runs to 14 residues. The CDR3: CASKRLAGQETQYF. DNA of the CDR3: TGTGCCAGCAAGAGACTAGCGGGGCAAGAGACCCAGTACTTC.

This clone has just a few counts. The V call is TRBV6-5, the J call TRBJ2-7; 11 nucleotides line up with TRBD2. Looked up from germline, CDR1 is MNHEY and CDR2 is SVGAGI. CDR3 size: 13 residues. V was clipped by 5 bases and J by 10 bases; unmatched bases: 7. The CDR3 nucleotides read TGTGCCAGCAGTACCGGGACTAGCGGAAAACAGTACTTC. As protein: CASSTGTSGKQYF.

The table lists this clone with a few counts. The rearrangement links TRBV11-2 to TRBJ2-7; D is undetermined. Trimming took off 2 bases at V and 0 bases at J, with 11 bases between the two ends. This CDR3 region has 15 residues. Per the germline V gene, CDR1 is SGHAT and CDR2 is FQNNGV. For the CDR3, the DNA is TGTGCCAGCAGCTTACTTGGGCCGAGCTCCTACGAGCAGTACTTC. As protein: CASSLLGPSSYEQYF.

The V and J genes are TRBV2 and TRBJ1-5; TRBD1 matches 7 bases. The junction had 5 bases not matched to a gene; V was cut back by 0 bases and J by 3 bases. The CDR3 totals 16 residues. The germline gives CDR1 SNHLY, CDR2 FYNNEI. CDR3: CASSEATGAPNQPQHF. DNA for the CDR3: TGTGCCAGCAGTGAAGCAACAGGGGCCCCCAATCAGCCCCAGCATTTT.

The V call is TRBV28, the J call TRBJ1-6; 9 nucleotides line up with TRBD1. V lost 8 bases and J lost 10; bases outside the gene matches: 12. The CDR3 consists of 15 residues. From germline, CDR1 is MDHEN and CDR2 SYDVKM. The CDR3 DNA reads TGTGCCAGCCTCCCCTCGGGACAGGGAAGATCACCCCTCCACTTT. The encoded protein is CASLPSGQGRSPLHF. Based on the CDR3 plus reference TRBV28 and TRBJ1-6, the full variable domain is DVKVTQSSRYLVKRTGEKVFLECVQDMDHENMFWYRQDPGLGLRLIYFSYDVKMKEKGDIPEGYSVSREKKERFSLILESASTNQTSMYLCASLPSGQGRSPLHFGNGTRLTVT.

This chain links TRBV6-6 with TRBJ2-3, with D unclear. The V gene's germline CDR1 is MNHNY and CDR2 SVGAGI (reference sequence). V lost 5 bases and J lost 1, with 10 bases in between. The CDR3 is 14 amino acids. For the CDR3, the DNA is TGTGCCAGCAGTCCAGCCTCTGGCACAGATACGCAGTATTTT. Protein product: CASSPASGTDTQYF.

This chain links TRBV27 with TRBJ1-2, with 7 nucleotides matching TRBD1. Trimming took 5 bases from V and 7 from J; bases not matched to a gene: 7. From germline, CDR1 is MNHEY and CDR2 SMNVEV (reference sequence). The CDR3 has 13 amino acids. The CDR3 DNA sequence: TGTGCCAGCAGTGCGGGACAGTGGGGTGGCTACACCTTC. This sequence encodes CASSAGQWGGYTF.

This clone was found a few times. The chain carries TRBV27 and TRBJ1-4; no clear D. The V gene lost 3 bases and the J gene lost 0 bases, with 8 bases spanning the gap. The CDR3 runs 15 residues. Germline V gene lookup returns CDR1 MNHEY and CDR2 SMNVEV (reference sequence). The CDR3 DNA is TGTGCCAGCAGTTTTCAAGAACCAACTAATGAAAAACTGTTTTTT. Residues: CASSFQEPTNEKLFF. Based on the CDR3 plus reference TRBV27 and TRBJ1-4, the full variable domain is EAQVTQNPRYLITVTGKKLTVTCSQNMNHEYMSWYRQDPGLGLRQIYYSMNVEVTDKGDVPEGYKVSRKEKRNFPLILESPSPNQTSLYFCASSFQEPTNEKLFFGSGTQLSVL.

This clone has a handful of counts. V usage is TRBV12-5 and J usage is TRBJ2-7; D unclear. Germline values: CDR1 LGHNT, CDR2 FRNRAP. V lost 3 bases and J lost 5, with 5 bases in between. The CDR3 is 11 residues long. The CDR3 region is CASGFYDEQYF. CDR3 bases: TGTGCTAGTGGTTTTTATGACGAGCAGTACTTC.

This clone was seen more than once but under ten times. The V call is TRBV7-9, the J call TRBJ2-1, with a weak D call TRBD1 (5 bases). Germline CDR1 SEHNR, CDR2 FQNEAQ (reference sequence). V dropped 11 bases and J dropped 1 base, with 9 bases sitting between them. This CDR3 region has 12 residues. CDR3 amino acids: CAGDRSYNEQFF. The CDR3 nucleotides read TGTGCCGGAGACAGATCCTACAATGAGCAGTTCTTC.

This sequence joins TRBV6-5 and TRBJ1-5; TRBD1 agrees at 9 bases. The CDR3 loop spans 15 amino acids. V trimming: 6 bases; J trimming: 2 bases; junction bases outside the gene matches: 5. Germline-derived CDR1 and CDR2 are MNHEY and SVGAGI. As DNA, the CDR3 is TGTGCCAGCAGATTCGACAGGGGGGGCAATCAGCCCCAGCATTTT. Translated: CASRFDRGGNQPQHF.

The V and J genes are TRBV9 and TRBJ2-2; no clear D gene. Germline V lookup: CDR1 SGDLS, CDR2 YYNGEE. The ends were cut back, 1 base at V and 5 bases at J, with 9 bases in the middle. CDR3 size: 14 residues. The CDR3 reads CASSVSPGTGELFF. CDR3 in DNA: TGTGCCAGCAGCGTAAGTCCGGGTACCGGGGAGCTGTTTTTT.

This rearrangement joins TRBV28 to TRBJ1-2; 10 bases fit TRBD1. V was clipped by 4 bases and J by 6 bases; unmatched bases: 11. Germline lookup yields CDR1 MDHEN and CDR2 SYDVKM. The CDR3 runs to 16 residues. DNA of the CDR3: TGTGCCAGCAGTTCAGGACAAACGACAGGGGGCAATGGCTACACCTTC. It encodes CASSSGQTTGGNGYTF.

This clone was counted only a few times. The chain carries TRBV9 and TRBJ1-2; D gene unclear. CDR1 and CDR2 (germline): SGDLS, YYNGEE. The V gene lost 4 bases and the J gene lost 1 base, with 8 bases spanning the gap. There are 13 residues in the CDR3. CDR3 bases: TGTGCCAGCAGCTTGGACGTTAACTATGGCTACACCTTC. Its translation: CASSLDVNYGYTF.

Only a few counts were recorded for this clone. The chain has TRBV5-1 and TRBJ2-3; unclear D gene. The V end lost 0 bases, the J end lost 2 bases, and 7 bases lay between the germline ends. There are 14 residues in the CDR3. Germline CDR1 reads SGHRS; CDR2 reads YFSETQ. This chain's CDR3 is CASSLAPPTDTQYF. CDR3 sequence (DNA): TGCGCCAGCAGCTTGGCCCCTCCCACAGATACGCAGTATTTT.

The chain combines TRBV6-5 with TRBJ1-3, with TRBD1 identical over 7 bases. Per the germline V gene, CDR1 is MNHEY and CDR2 is SVGAGI. Trimming took 4 bases from V and 6 from J; bases not matched to a gene: 6. The CDR3 contains 14 residues. The CDR3 sequence: CASSLDRDVNTIYF. Here the CDR3 DNA reads TGTGCCAGCAGTTTAGACAGGGATGTAAACACCATATATTTT.

J is TRBJ2-7 and V is TRBV2; a weak D match, TRBD1 (6 bases). This CDR3 comprises 15 residues. Deletions cut 6 bases from V and 3 bases from J, with 18 bases between. CDR1 and CDR2 from the germline V gene are SNHLY and FYNNEI. The CDR3 sequence: CASSGQGTKYYEQYF. CDR3 in DNA: TGTGCCAGCAGCGGGCAAGGGACAAAGTACTACGAGCAGTACTTC.

This clone showed up just a few times. The V and J genes are TRBV10-3 and TRBJ1-1; 10 positions agree with TRBD1. Germline lookup yields CDR1 ENHRY and CDR2 SYGVKD. There are 13 residues in the CDR3. The V segment lost 7 bases and the J segment 4 bases; nucleotides outside the gene matches: 3. The CDR3: CAITGQGGTEAFF. CDR3 sequence (DNA): TGTGCCATCACAGGACAGGGGGGCACTGAAGCTTTCTTT.

This clone was recorded a few times. CDR3 loop: CASGINQPQHF. The CDR3 DNA follows: TGTGCCAGCGGAATTAATCAGCCCCAGCATTTT. The chain combines TRBV6-5 with TRBJ1-5; D unclear. CDR1 and CDR2 from the germline V gene are MNHEY and SVGAGI. The CDR3 runs to 11 residues. V lost 8 bases and J lost 4, with 6 bases in between.

This clone appeared a few times. The rearrangement joins TRBV14 to TRBJ2-7; a possible D gene is TRBD1 (6 bases). The length of the CDR3 is 14 residues. Germline V gives CDR1 SGHDN, CDR2 FVKESK. Trimming took 2 bases from V and 3 from J, leaving 11 bases between them. The CDR3 DNA sequence: TGTGCCAGCAGCCAAACGACAGGTTACTACGAGCAGTACTTC. Translating gives CASSQTTGYYEQYF.

This clone has a handful of counts. The rearrangement links TRBV10-3 to TRBJ2-1; 8 nucleotides align to TRBD1. V gave up 7 bases and J gave up 10 bases; unmatched junction bases: 6. This CDR3 has 12 amino acids. Germline V gene sequence: CDR1 ENHRY, CDR2 SYGVKD. The CDR3 spells CAIKTGGDEQFF. The CDR3 coding sequence is TGTGCCATCAAAACAGGGGGAGACGAGCAGTTCTTC.

Only a few counts were recorded for this clone. The chain recombines TRBV19 with TRBJ2-2, with D uncertain. CDR3 length: 12 amino acids. V was clipped by 6 bases and J by 4 bases, with 6 bases between them. The germline CDR1 and CDR2 sequences are LNHDA and SQIVND (reference sequence). The CDR3 loop is CASRAATGELFF. The CDR3, as DNA: TGTGCCAGTAGGGCAGCCACCGGGGAGCTGTTTTTT.

The V and J genes are TRBV19 and TRBJ2-3, with 7 bases identical to TRBD1. The germline V gene encodes CDR1 LNHDA and CDR2 SQIVND (reference sequence). The junction had 8 bases not matched to a gene; V was cut back by 8 bases and J by 9 bases. The CDR3 consists of 12 residues. As DNA, the CDR3 is TGTGCCAGTCAACAGGGACAGTTCACGCAGTATTTT. It encodes CASQQGQFTQYF.

This clone was counted between two and nine times. The gene calls are TRBV20-1 and TRBJ2-3, with a tentative D call TRBD1 (6 bases). There are 11 residues in the CDR3. V lost 6 bases to trimming and J lost 7 bases, with 11 bases between them. Germline V gene sequence: CDR1 DFQATT, CDR2 SNEGSKA (reference sequence). The CDR3 is CSALRGNTQYF. The CDR3 DNA sequence: TGCAGTGCCCTCAGGGGAAATACGCAGTATTTT.